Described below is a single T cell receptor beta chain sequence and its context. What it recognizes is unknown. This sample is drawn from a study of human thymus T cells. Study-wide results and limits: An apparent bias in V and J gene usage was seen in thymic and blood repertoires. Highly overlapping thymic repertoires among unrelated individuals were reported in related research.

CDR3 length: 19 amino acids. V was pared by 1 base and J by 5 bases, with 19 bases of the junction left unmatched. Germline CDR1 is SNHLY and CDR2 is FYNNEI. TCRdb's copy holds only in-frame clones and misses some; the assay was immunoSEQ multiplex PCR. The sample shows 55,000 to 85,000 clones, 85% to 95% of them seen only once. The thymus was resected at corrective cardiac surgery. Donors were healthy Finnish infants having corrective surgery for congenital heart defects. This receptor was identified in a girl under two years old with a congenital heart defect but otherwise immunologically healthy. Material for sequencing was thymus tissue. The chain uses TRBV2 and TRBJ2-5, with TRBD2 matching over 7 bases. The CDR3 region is CASSEVRRETPGGGETQYF. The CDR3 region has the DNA TGTGCCAGCAGTGAAGTGAGGCGGGAAACGCCGGGGGGTGGGGAGACCCAGTACTTC.